This record looks at one T cell receptor (beta chain) sequence and its context. Its antigen is not identified. These data belong to a study of OX40 agonist ivuxolimab in advanced cancers. Study details: Ivuxolimab, which patients received intravenously every 2 weeks, was dosed at 0.01 to 10 mg/kg. Study-level findings and limits: Compared with others, partial responders at 0.1-3.0 mg/kg displayed clonal expansion among the lowest. The study observed clonal expansion of CD4+ and CD8+ blood T cells by week 6 at 0.1 to 3.0 mg/kg.

Germline values: CDR1 SGHAT, CDR2 FQNNGV. Trimming removed 10 bases at V and 0 bases at J, with 10 bases between. There are 14 residues in the CDR3. Data came from immunoSEQ multiplex PCR; TCRdb stores just in-frame clones and leaves some out. The sample shows around 95,000 clones, around 89% of them seen only once. The receptor comes from an adult with an advanced solid tumor such as melanoma, head and neck, liver or kidney cancer. V usage is TRBV11-2 and J usage is TRBJ2-6; the D is unclear. This material consisted of CD4+ or CD8+ T cells sorted from blood, taken in a trial of the OX40 agonist ivuxolimab. The CDR3 is CATQAYSGANVLTF. Here the CDR3 DNA reads TGTGCCACCCAAGCCTACTCTGGGGCCAACGTCCTGACTTTC.